This T cell receptor beta chain was documented in a study of T cell repertoires in cytomegalovirus infection. Notes on the study in general: Carriage of CMV together with the relevant HLA was identifiable through cumulative public TCR beta family frequency.

V was trimmed by 0 bases and J by 2 bases, leaving 13 bases between them. The CDR3 consists of 16 residues. Germline-derived CDR1 and CDR2 are MNHNS and SASEGT. TCRdb recomputed calls from the reads with MiXCR, one row per CDR3 protein. The repertoire consists of tens of thousands of distinct CDR3 sequences, with about a fifth occurring once and the leading ten covering about 87%. Note on this clonotype: Its target is unknown.

The sample was CD8+ T cells from cultured PBMCs, taken from culture after CMV antigen stimulation. The genes are TRBV6-1 and TRBJ2-5; D is possibly TRBD2 (7 bases). The origin of this receptor is a human donor in good health (CMV status not recorded). Some clones in this sample may be carry-over from other donors' samples. The CDR3 is CASSEAGGGVQETQYF. CDR3 DNA sequence: TGTGCCAGCAGTGAAGCAGGAGGGGGGGTACAAGAGACCCAGTACTTC.